These 2 T cell receptor beta chains came from one sample sequenced in a study of molecular identifiers for immune sequencing clone quantification. TCRdb ran MiXCR on the PCR reads and lists one entry per CDR3 protein. The profile covers around 480,000 distinct CDR3 sequences, with about 25% appearing a single time and around 0.76% taken by the ten largest. Sequencing was carried out using naive CD8+ T cells from blood, with Jurkat cell RNA spiked in. Stated subset: FACS-sorted CD8+CD4-CCR7+CD45RA+ naive T cells. Source of these receptors: a human donor in good health. Some libraries in this study had Jurkat cell RNA spiked in.

The J gene is TRBJ2-1, the V gene TRBV13; 13 bases map to TRBD2. Germline CDR1 and CDR2: PRHDT and FYEKMQ (reference sequence). Trimming at V came to 4 bases and at J to 9 bases, leaving 6 bases not matched to a gene. There are 15 residues in the CDR3. CDR3 sequence: CASSSGLAGVSEQFF. The CDR3 coding sequence is TGTGCCAGCAGCTCCGGACTAGCGGGAGTAAGTGAGCAGTTCTTC.

Of note for this clonotype: Possible read error: a much larger clone is one base away. V usage is TRBV9 and J usage is TRBJ2-3; possibly TRBD1 for D (5 bases). Germline V gene lookup returns CDR1 SGDLS and CDR2 YYNGEE. This CDR3 has 16 residues. V lost 5 bases and J 0 bases, leaving 16 bases between the germline ends. The chain's CDR3 is CASSRLDKGSTDTQYF. DNA for the CDR3: TGTGCCAGCAGTCGTCTGGACAAGGGAAGCACAGATACGCAGTATTTT.